This is a list of T cell receptor beta chains from one sample in a study of cytomegalovirus exposure and HLA in healthy donors. Clones were read by immunoSEQ multiplex PCR, and TCRdb kept only the in-frame ones, dropping some. The table lists some 120,000 clones, with roughly 2% in the top ten. The specimen sequenced was PBMCs. All receptors derive from a woman between 55 and 75 years old in good health and CMV-seronegative. CDR3s include the opening cysteine and the closing phenylalanine or tryptophan. The D gene is left open where the match is weak.

D	V	J	CDR3	DNA
TRBD1	TRBV7-2	TRBJ1-2	CASSPGQGRYGYTF	TGTGCCAGCAGTCCCGGACAGGGGCGCTATGGCTACACCTTC
TRBD1	TRBV28	TRBJ1-5	CASRAGQAVNQPQHF	TGTGCCAGCAGGGCGGGACAGGCAGTCAATCAGCCCCAGCATTTT
-	TRBV2	TRBJ1-2	CASSEEGMGGYTF	TGTGCCAGCAGTGAAGAGGGGATGGGTGGCTACACCTTC
-	TRBV7-3	TRBJ2-1	CASSLNAGFANEQFF	TGTGCCAGCAGCCTTAATGCCGGTTTCGCCAATGAGCAGTTCTTC
TRBD2	TRBV7-9	TRBJ2-7	CASSLAGGNEQYF	TGTGCCAGCAGCTTAGCGGGGGGGAACGAGCAGTACTTC
TRBD2	TRBV28	TRBJ2-4	CASSFTSGRQNIQYF	TGTGCCAGCAGTTTCACTAGCGGGAGACAAAACATTCAGTACTTC
TRBD1	TRBV28	TRBJ1-2	CASSSGGLDYGYTF	TGTGCCAGCAGTTCAGGGGGACTAGACTATGGCTACACCTTC
TRBD2	TRBV7-9	TRBJ2-3	CASTWWSGGRSVDTQYF	TGTGCCAGCACCTGGTGGAGCGGGGGCCGTTCGGTAGATACGCAGTATTTT
TRBD1	TRBV27	TRBJ2-7	CASSLYPPDRGYEQYF	TGTGCCAGCAGTTTATACCCTCCAGACAGGGGGTACGAGCAGTACTTC
-	TRBV5-1	TRBJ1-4	CASSLGGENEKLFF	TGCGCCAGCAGCCTAGGGGGTGAGAATGAAAAACTGTTTTTT
-	TRBV19	TRBJ2-1	CASRSNSAGDNEQFF	TGTGCCAGTAGAAGTAACTCAGCAGGGGACAATGAGCAGTTCTTC
-	TRBV5-1	TRBJ1-1	CASSTSPTRSEAFF	TGCGCCAGCAGCACCTCACCCACAAGATCTGAAGCTTTCTTT
-	TRBV28	TRBJ2-1	CASKAPPNEQFF	TGTGCCAGCAAAGCCCCCCCCAATGAGCAGTTCTTC
-	TRBV6-5	TRBJ1-2	CASSYSHVAAGGYTF	TGTGCCAGCAGTTACTCTCACGTGGCAGCGGGTGGCTACACCTTC
-	TRBV27	TRBJ1-4	CASSLTHRASNEKLFF	TGTGCCAGCAGTTTAACTCACAGGGCCTCTAATGAAAAACTGTTTTTT
-	TRBV19	TRBJ1-4	CASNPGGGAREKLFF	TGTGCCAGTAACCCTGGTGGGGGGGCGCGAGAAAAACTGTTTTTT
-	TRBV6-5	TRBJ1-5	CASRGGFGQPQHF	TGTGCCAGCAGGGGAGGGTTTGGTCAGCCCCAGCATTTT
-	TRBV10-3	TRBJ1-5	CATRDRTNNQPQHF	TGTGCCACGCGAGACAGGACCAACAATCAGCCCCAGCATTTT
TRBD1	TRBV5-1	TRBJ1-4	CASSFEGAGKLFF	TGCGCCAGCAGCTTCGAGGGGGCGGGGAAACTGTTTTTT
-	TRBV5-6	TRBJ2-7	CASSFLPGTTYEQYF	TGTGCCAGCAGCTTCTTGCCAGGAACGACCTACGAGCAGTACTTC
TRBD1	TRBV10-1	TRBJ1-5	CASSGGQRDSNQPQHF	TGCGCCAGCAGTGGGGGACAGAGAGATAGCAATCAGCCCCAGCATTTT
TRBD1	TRBV14	TRBJ2-1	CASSRGQGGNEQFF	TGTGCCAGCAGCCGCGGACAGGGGGGCAATGAGCAGTTCTTC
TRBD1	TRBV5-1	TRBJ1-1	CASSPMGQVFTEAFF	TGCGCCAGCAGCCCGATGGGACAGGTATTCACTGAAGCTTTCTTT
-	TRBV5-4	TRBJ1-2	CASSLVGAGVVEGYTF	TGTGCCAGCAGCTTGGTAGGAGCGGGAGTAGTAGAGGGCTACACCTTC